The clone carrying this T cell receptor (beta chain) was seen only a few times. J lost 2 bases, V lost 2 bases, and 5 bases had no gene match. This CDR3 has 16 amino acids. Germline CDR1 is SGHDN and CDR2 is FVKESK. The sample comes from a study of tumor-infiltrating lymphocytes in primary liver carcinoma. TCR beta cDNA was made from 400 to 600 ng total RNA with a constant-region primer. Libraries covering TCR beta were generated through three nested multiplex PCR rounds (using a slightly modified ARM-PCR). The study ran its first two PCR rounds for roughly 9 cycles each, using TRBV1-TRBV30 forward primers and a C-beta reverse primer. TCRdb itself ran the multiplex PCR reads through MiXCR, one entry per CDR3 protein. Here the sample spans about 200,000 distinct CDR3 sequences, around three fifths being singletons. Unsorted whole blood yielded blood RNA, and germline DNA was extracted as well.

Sequencing was carried out using peripheral blood. This receptor was obtained from a woman in her fifties or sixties with primary liver carcinoma and hepatitis B virus infection. This rearrangement joins TRBV14 to TRBJ1-3; 8 bases match TRBD1. The CDR3 DNA follows: TGTGCCAGCAGCCAATTCCGCAGGGGGCCTGGAAACACCATATATTTT. This encodes CASSQFRRGPGNTIYF.